The rows below give T cell receptor beta chains drawn from one sample of a study of T cells after yellow fever vaccination. TCRdb recomputed calls from the 5' RACE reads with MiXCR, one row per CDR3 protein. The sample lists approximately 600,000 distinct CDR3 sequences, 10% to 15% occurring once. Sequenced material: PBMCs, taken on the day of the yellow fever booster vaccination. The receptors were sampled from a man aged 30 to 45 who received the YFV17D yellow fever vaccine. CDR3s include the opening cysteine and the closing phenylalanine or tryptophan.

>TRBV19|TRBJ1-5
CASSDTVGTPQHF
>TRBV11-2|TRBJ2-7
CASSLEPGWGTSGYYEQYF
>TRBV4-2|TRBJ2-3
CASSQDISGSADTQYF
>TRBV7-2|TRBJ1-6
CASSLATQGTYYNSPLHF
>TRBV12-3/TRBV12-4|TRBJ2-7
CASSPGTSNYEQYF
>TRBV14|TRBJ2-7
CASSQARDRGLEQYF
>TRBV4-3|TRBJ2-1
CASSRLQLAGGANEQFF
>TRBV11-2|TRBJ2-3
CASSFHAPPDTQYF
>TRBV12-3/TRBV12-4|TRBJ2-7
CASSLVGGEQYF
>TRBV11-3|TRBJ1-4
CASSLSVDNEKLFF
>TRBV5-1|TRBJ2-7
CASSLAPGLADEQYF